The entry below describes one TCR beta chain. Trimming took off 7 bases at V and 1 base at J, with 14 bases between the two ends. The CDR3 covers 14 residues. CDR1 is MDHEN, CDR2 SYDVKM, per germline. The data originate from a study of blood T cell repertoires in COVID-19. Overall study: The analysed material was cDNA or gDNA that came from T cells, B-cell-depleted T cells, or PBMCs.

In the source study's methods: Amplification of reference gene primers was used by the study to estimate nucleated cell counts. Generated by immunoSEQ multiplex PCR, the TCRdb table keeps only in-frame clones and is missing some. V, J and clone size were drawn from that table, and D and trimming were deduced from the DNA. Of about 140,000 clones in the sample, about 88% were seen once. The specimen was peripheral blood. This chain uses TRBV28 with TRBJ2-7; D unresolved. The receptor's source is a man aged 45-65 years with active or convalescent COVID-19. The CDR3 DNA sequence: TGTGCCAGCACGAGGCCAGCCAAATCCTACGAGCAGTACTTC. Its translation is CASTRPAKSYEQYF.